This TCR beta chain originates from a study of blood T cell repertoires in COVID-19. Study overall: Donors in the United States, Italy and Spain gave samples during acute or convalescent COVID-19.

Enrolled during active infection, Seattle patients were then followed longitudinally. Looked up from germline, CDR1 is SNHLY and CDR2 is FYNNEI. The CDR3 runs 13 residues. Trimming took 5 bases from V and 0 from J, leaving 5 bases between them. Original handling: Amplifying reference gene primers gave estimates of nucleated cell counts. The table came from immunoSEQ multiplex PCR; TCRdb's copy has only in-frame clones and leaves some out. D and trimming were read from the DNA, whereas the V and J calls and clone size are those reported in that table. The table has about 410,000 clones, 89% seen once; the top ten hold approximately 1.5%.

This sequence joins TRBV2 and TRBJ1-5; tentatively, D is TRBD1 (5 bases). The sample was peripheral blood. The receptor was derived from a woman aged 40-49 years with COVID-19, enrolled during active disease. The CDR3 nucleotides are TGTGCCAGCAGTACAGGTAGCAATCAGCCCCAGCATTTT. Its translation is CASSTGSNQPQHF.